This T cell receptor (beta chain) was sequenced in a study of cytomegalovirus exposure and HLA in healthy donors. Looking at the study overall: Later analysis reported that the roughly 130 validation repertoires shared the platform of the roughly 680 first-cohort repertoires. Notes on the study in general: While the bulk of TCR sequences proved rare, some public TCRs turned up in many donors.

The CDR3 sequence is 16 residues long. Here immunoSEQ multiplex PCR was the method, and the copy in TCRdb shows in-frame clones only, minus some. The data contain about 160,000 clones, about 90% of them singletons. The donors were part of the validation cohort, which consisted of roughly 110 subjects and was separate from the first cohort of about 650 subjects. To note about this clone: Its antigen is unidentified.

Sequencing input: PBMCs. The sequence derives from a woman between 18 and 29 years old in good health and CMV-seropositive. V usage is TRBV21-1 and J usage is TRBJ2-7; the DNA was not used to check the table's D call, TRBD2. TRBV21-1 is a listed pseudogene. The CDR3 bases are TGTGCCAGCAGCACCGGGACTAGCGGGAGCTCCTACGAGCAGTACTTC. Encoded protein: CASSTGTSGSSYEQYF.